The rows below give T cell receptor beta chains drawn from one sample of a study of blood T cell repertoires in COVID-19. Sequencing was performed with immunoSEQ multiplex PCR; in TCRdb, only in-frame clones are kept and a portion is missing. The sample has around 150,000 clones, 85% seen once. Sequencing input: peripheral blood. These receptors were collected from a human donor with acute or convalescent COVID-19. The donor label of this sample is uncertain. Both conserved end residues are part of each CDR3. D genes are given only for firm matches. Size is stated for part of the rows, as once, few or many counts, or as a class when the clone is expanded.

D	size	J	V	CDR3	DNA
-	-	TRBJ1-4	TRBV14	CASSQDSRPGHQNEKLFF	TGTGCCAGCAGCCAAGACTCTAGACCGGGACACCAAAATGAAAAACTGTTTTTT
-	-	TRBJ1-6	TRBV30	CAWITTGNSPLHF	TGTGCCTGGATTACGACGGGTAATTCACCCCTCCACTTT
TRBD1	-	TRBJ2-4	TRBV19	CASTGGDAKNIQYF	TGTGCCAGCACAGGGGGCGACGCCAAAAACATTCAGTACTTC
-	-	TRBJ1-2	TRBV6-2/TRBV6-3	CASSYRLLVKQGSNYGYTF	TGTGCCAGCAGTTACCGGCTTCTGGTGAAGCAGGGCTCTAACTATGGCTACACCTTC
-	-	TRBJ1-2	TRBV7-8	CASSIRDNYGYTF	TGTGCCAGCAGTATACGGGATAACTATGGCTACACCTTC
-	-	TRBJ2-3	TRBV12-3/TRBV12-4	CASSPPGTDTQYF	TGTGCCAGCAGTCCCCCCGGCACAGATACGCAGTATTTT
TRBD1	-	TRBJ1-2	TRBV3-1/TRBV3-2	CASSQKTGLQYGYTF	TGTGCCAGCAGCCAAAAGACAGGGTTACAGTATGGCTACACCTTC
TRBD1	-	TRBJ1-6	TRBV4-3	CASRRGLDRISYNSPLHF	TGCGCCAGCAGAAGGGGGCTAGACAGGATTTCCTATAATTCACCCCTCCACTTT
TRBD1	-	TRBJ1-4	TRBV5-1	CASSSRDRDEKLFF	TGCGCCAGCAGCTCCCGGGACAGGGATGAAAAACTGTTTTTT
-	-	TRBJ1-2	TRBV27	CASSLQGNYGYTF	TGTGCCAGCAGTTTGCAGGGGAACTATGGCTACACCTTC
-	-	TRBJ1-6	TRBV14	CASSQHYEGGNSPLHF	TGTGCCAGCAGCCAACACTACGAAGGTGGGAATTCACCCCTCCACTTT
-	-	TRBJ1-5	TRBV3-1/TRBV3-2	CASSQGHGNQPQHF	TGTGCCAGCAGCCAGGGACACGGTAATCAGCCCCAGCATTTT
-	-	TRBJ1-1	TRBV5-1	CASSSSLSVEAFF	TGCGCCAGCAGCTCTTCACTTTCGGTTGAAGCTTTCTTT
-	-	TRBJ1-1	TRBV29-1	CSAFQKNTEAFF	TGCAGCGCCTTCCAGAAAAACACTGAAGCTTTCTTT
TRBD1	-	TRBJ1-6	TRBV7-8	CASSLEGGQHNSPLHF	TGTGCCAGCAGCTTAGAGGGGGGACAGCATAATTCACCCCTCCACTTT
TRBD1	-	TRBJ2-1	TRBV18	CASSPWTGGIAYNEQFF	TGTGCCAGCTCACCATGGACAGGGGGTATCGCTTACAATGAGCAGTTCTTC
TRBD1	-	TRBJ1-4	TRBV19	CASAGSGTGIEKLFF	TGTGCCAGTGCGGGGTCAGGGACAGGGATTGAAAAACTGTTTTTT
TRBD1	-	TRBJ1-3	TRBV2	CASSEGTVSSGNTIYF	TGTGCCAGCAGCGAGGGGACAGTGAGCTCTGGAAACACCATATATTTT
-	-	TRBJ1-4	TRBV11-2	CASSHAPSPITGEKLFF	TGTGCCAGCAGCCACGCCCCATCCCCGATTACGGGGGAAAAACTGTTTTTT
TRBD1	-	TRBJ1-2	TRBV30	CAWGRQGLNYGYTF	TGTGCCTGGGGGAGACAGGGCCTTAACTATGGCTACACCTTC
-	-	TRBJ1-4	TRBV6-1	CASSEVKSGEKLFF	TGTGCCAGCAGTGAAGTCAAATCGGGTGAAAAACTGTTTTTT
-	once	TRBJ1-2	TRBV7-2	CASSLDKTNYGYTF	TGTGCCAGCAGCTTAGATAAGACAAACTATGGCTACACCTTC
TRBD2	-	TRBJ2-5	TRBV5-1	CASSWAGTSQETQYF	TGCGCCAGCAGCTGGGCCGGGACTAGCCAAGAGACCCAGTACTTC
TRBD1	-	TRBJ1-1	TRBV5-8	CASSSGTGVFAEAFF	TGTGCCAGCAGCTCCGGGACAGGGGTTTTCGCTGAAGCTTTCTTT
TRBD1	-	TRBJ2-3	TRBV27	CASSLGTGGRDTQYF	TGTGCCAGCAGTTTGGGTACAGGGGGCAGAGATACGCAGTATTTT
TRBD1	-	TRBJ2-1	TRBV9	CASSVGPSSDRNEQFF	TGTGCCAGCAGCGTAGGTCCTAGCTCGGACAGGAATGAGCAGTTCTTC
-	once	TRBJ2-4	TRBV6-5	CASSYSPRGNIQYF	TGTGCCAGCAGTTACTCGCCCCGGGGGAACATTCAGTACTTC
TRBD1	-	TRBJ2-3	TRBV6-2/TRBV6-3	CASSPLRQGWEDTQYF	TGTGCCAGCAGTCCCCTGAGACAGGGTTGGGAGGATACGCAGTATTTT
-	-	TRBJ1-1	TRBV5-1	CASLTGRGNTEAFF	TGCGCCAGCCTTACAGGGCGCGGGAACACTGAAGCTTTCTTT
-	-	TRBJ2-1	TRBV2	CASRSWQDYNEQFF	TGTGCCAGTCGAAGTTGGCAGGACTACAATGAGCAGTTCTTC
-	-	TRBJ1-5	TRBV6-6	CASSYSMGSGNQPQHF	TGTGCCAGCAGTTACTCTATGGGTAGCGGCAATCAGCCCCAGCATTTT
-	-	TRBJ1-5	TRBV5-1	CASSPETGLGQPQHF	TGCGCCAGCAGCCCGGAAACAGGGTTAGGTCAGCCCCAGCATTTT
TRBD2	-	TRBJ2-5	TRBV4-2	CASSQAVQRGAQETQYF	TGTGCCAGCAGCCAAGCGGTCCAGCGGGGGGCCCAAGAGACCCAGTACTTC